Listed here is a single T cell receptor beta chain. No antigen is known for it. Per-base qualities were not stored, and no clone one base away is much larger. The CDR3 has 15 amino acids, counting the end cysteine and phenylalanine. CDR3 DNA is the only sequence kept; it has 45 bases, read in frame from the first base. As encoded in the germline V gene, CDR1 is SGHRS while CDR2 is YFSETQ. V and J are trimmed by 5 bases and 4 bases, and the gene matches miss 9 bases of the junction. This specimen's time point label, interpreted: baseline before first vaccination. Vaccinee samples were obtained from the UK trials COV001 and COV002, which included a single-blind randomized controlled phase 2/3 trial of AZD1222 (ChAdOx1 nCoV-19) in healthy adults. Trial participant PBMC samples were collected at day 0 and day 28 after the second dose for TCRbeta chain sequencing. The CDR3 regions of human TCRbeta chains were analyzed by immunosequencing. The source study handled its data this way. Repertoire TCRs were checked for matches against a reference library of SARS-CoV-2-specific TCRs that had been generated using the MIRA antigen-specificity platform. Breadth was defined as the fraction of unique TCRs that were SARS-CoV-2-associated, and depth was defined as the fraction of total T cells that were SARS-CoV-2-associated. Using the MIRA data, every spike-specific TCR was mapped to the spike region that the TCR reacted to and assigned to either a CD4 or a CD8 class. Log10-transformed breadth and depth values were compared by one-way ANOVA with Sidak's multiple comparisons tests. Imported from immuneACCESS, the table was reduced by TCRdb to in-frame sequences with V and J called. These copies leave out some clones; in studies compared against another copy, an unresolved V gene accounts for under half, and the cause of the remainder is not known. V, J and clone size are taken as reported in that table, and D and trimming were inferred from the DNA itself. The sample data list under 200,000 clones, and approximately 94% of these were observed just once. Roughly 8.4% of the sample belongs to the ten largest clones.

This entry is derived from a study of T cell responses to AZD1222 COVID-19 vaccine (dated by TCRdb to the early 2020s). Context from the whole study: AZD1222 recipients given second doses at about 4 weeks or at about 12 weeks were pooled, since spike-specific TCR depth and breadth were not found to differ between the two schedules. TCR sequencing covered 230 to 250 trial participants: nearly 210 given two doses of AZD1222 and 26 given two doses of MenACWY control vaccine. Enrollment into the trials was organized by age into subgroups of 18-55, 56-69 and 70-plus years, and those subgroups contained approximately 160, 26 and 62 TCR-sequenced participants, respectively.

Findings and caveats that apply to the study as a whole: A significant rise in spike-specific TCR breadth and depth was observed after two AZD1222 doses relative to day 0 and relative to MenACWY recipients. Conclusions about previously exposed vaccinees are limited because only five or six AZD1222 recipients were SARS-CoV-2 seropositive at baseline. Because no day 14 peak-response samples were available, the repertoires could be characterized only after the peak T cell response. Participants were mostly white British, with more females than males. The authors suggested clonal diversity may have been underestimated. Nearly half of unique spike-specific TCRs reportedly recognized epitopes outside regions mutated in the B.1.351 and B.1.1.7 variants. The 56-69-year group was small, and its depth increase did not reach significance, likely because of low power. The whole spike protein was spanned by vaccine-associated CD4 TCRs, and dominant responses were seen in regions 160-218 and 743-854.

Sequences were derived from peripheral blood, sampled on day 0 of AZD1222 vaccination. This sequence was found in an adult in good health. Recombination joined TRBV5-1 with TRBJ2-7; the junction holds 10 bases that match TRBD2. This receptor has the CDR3 CASRDSGRSGYEQYF. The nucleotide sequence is TGCGCCAGCAGGGATAGCGGGAGGTCCGGATACGAGCAGTACTTC.